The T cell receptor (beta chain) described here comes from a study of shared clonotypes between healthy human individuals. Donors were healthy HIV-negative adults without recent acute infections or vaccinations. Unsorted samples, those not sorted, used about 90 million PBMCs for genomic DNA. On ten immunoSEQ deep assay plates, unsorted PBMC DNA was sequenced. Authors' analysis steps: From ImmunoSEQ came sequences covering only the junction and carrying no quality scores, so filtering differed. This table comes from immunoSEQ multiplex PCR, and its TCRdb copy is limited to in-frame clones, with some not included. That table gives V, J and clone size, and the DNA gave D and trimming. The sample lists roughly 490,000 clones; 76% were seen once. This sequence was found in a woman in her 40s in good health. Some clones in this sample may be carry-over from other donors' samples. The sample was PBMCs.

CDR3 bases: TGTGCCACCCGAGGGCGATCCTACAATGAGCAGTTCTTC. Encoded protein: CATRGRSYNEQFF. V gene TRBV6-5 combines with J gene TRBJ2-1, with D tentatively TRBD2 (5 bases). V was pared by 10 bases and J by 1 base, with 11 bases between. CDR3 length equals 13 residues. Germline loops: CDR1 MNHEY, CDR2 SVGAGI.